The present entry profiles one T cell receptor beta chain with its context. The data were taken from a study of shared T cell receptors in the human thymus. V was clipped by 5 bases and J by 2 bases, with 26 bases between them. The CDR3 contains 18 residues. Germline V gene lookup returns CDR1 GTSNPN and CDR2 SVGIG (reference sequence). This table comes from immunoSEQ multiplex PCR, and its TCRdb copy is limited to in-frame clones, with some not included. This sample has hundreds of thousands of clones, with about four fifths found just once. These data were likewise used in another study, on human thymus T cells. Per that study: It was healthy Finnish infants having corrective surgery for congenital heart defects who were the donors. During corrective heart surgery, resections were taken, and the thymus tissue came from them. It looked as if thymic and blood repertoires used V and J genes in a biased way.

This clonotype was obtained from a boy younger than two with a congenital heart defect. The chain uses TRBV30 and TRBJ2-3; a possible D gene is TRBD2 (5 bases). The sequenced material came from thymocytes. CDR3 nucleotides: TGTGCCTGGGGTACCTATCTGAAAGACTACCCTTACACAGATACGCAGTATTTT. Translating it yields CAWGTYLKDYPYTDTQYF.